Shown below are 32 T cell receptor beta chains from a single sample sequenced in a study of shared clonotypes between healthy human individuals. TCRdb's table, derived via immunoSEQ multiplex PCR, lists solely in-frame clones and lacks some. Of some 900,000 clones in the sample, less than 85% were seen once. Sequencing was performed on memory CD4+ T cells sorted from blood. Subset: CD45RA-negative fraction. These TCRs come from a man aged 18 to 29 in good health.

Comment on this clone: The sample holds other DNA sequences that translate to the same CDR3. CDR3 DNA sequence: TGCAGCGTCGCGACAGGCGGGTACGAGCAGTACTTC. This sequence encodes CSVATGGYEQYF. The rearrangement uses TRBV29-1 and TRBJ2-7; D is perhaps TRBD1 (6 bases). V was cut by 6 bases and J by 4 bases, with 13 bases left in between. Germline assignment: CDR1 SQVTM and CDR2 ANQGSEA. The CDR3 has 12 amino acids.

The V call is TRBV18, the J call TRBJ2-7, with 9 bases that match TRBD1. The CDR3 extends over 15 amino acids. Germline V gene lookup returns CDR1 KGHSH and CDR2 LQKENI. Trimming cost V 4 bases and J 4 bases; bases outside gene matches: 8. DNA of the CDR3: TGTGCCAGCTCACACCGGGACAGGGTATCATACGAGCAGTACTTC. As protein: CASSHRDRVSYEQYF.

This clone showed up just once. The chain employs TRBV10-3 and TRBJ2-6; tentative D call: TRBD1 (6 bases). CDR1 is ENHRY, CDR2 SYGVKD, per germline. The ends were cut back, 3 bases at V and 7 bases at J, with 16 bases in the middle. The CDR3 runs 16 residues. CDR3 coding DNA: TGTGCCATCAGTGATCTCACTGGGGGCCTAGCCAACGTCCTGACTTTC. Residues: CAISDLTGGLANVLTF.

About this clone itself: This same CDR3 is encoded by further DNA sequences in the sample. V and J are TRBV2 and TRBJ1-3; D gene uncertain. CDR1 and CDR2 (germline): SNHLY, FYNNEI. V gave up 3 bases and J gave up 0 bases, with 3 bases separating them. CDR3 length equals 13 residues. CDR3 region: CASSDSSGNTIYF. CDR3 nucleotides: TGTGCCAGCAGTGACAGCTCTGGAAACACCATATATTTT.

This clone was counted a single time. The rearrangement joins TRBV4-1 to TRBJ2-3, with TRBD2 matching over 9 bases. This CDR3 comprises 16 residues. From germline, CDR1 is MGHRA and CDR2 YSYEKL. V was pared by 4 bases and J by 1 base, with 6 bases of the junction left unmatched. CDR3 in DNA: TGCGCCAGCAGCCGACAGGCTAGCGGGGGCACAGATACGCAGTATTTT. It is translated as CASSRQASGGTDTQYF.

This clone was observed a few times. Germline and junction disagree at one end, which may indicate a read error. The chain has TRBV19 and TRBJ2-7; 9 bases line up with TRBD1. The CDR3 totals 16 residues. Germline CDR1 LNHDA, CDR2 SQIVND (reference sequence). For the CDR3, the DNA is TGTGCCAGTAGTTCGAGCGGGACAGGGTTCTCCCACGAGCAGTACTTC. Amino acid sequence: CASSSSGTGFSHEQYF.

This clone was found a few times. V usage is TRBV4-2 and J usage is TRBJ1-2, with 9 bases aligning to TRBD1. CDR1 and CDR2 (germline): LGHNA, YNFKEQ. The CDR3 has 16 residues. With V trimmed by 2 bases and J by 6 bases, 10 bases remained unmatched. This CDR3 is CASSQLGATGGDGYTF. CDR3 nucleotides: TGTGCCAGCAGCCAATTAGGTGCGACAGGGGGGGATGGCTACACCTTC.

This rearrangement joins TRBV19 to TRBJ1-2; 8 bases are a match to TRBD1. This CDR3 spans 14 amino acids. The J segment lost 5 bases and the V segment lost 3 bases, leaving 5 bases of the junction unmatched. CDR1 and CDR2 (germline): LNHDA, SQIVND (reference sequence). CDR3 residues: CASSMRDRFYGYTF. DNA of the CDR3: TGTGCCAGTAGTATGAGGGACAGGTTTTATGGCTACACCTTC.

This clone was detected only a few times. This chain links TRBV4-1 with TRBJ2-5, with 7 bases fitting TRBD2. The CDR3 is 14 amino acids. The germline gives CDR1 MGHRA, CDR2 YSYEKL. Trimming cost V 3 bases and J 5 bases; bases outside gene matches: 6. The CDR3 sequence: CASSQGGYGETQYF. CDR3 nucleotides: TGCGCCAGCAGCCAGGGGGGGTACGGGGAGACCCAGTACTTC.

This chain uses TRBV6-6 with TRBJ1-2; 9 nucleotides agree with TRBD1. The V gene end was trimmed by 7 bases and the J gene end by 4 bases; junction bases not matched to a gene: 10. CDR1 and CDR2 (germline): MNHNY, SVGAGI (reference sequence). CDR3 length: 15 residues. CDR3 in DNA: TGTGCCAGCATTCCTGAGGGACAGGGATTCTATGGCTACACCTTC. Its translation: CASIPEGQGFYGYTF.

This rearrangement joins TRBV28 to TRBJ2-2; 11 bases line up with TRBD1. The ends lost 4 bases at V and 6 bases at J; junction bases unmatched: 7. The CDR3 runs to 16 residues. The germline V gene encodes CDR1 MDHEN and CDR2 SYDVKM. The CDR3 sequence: CASSSRGTGGAGELFF. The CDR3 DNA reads TGTGCCAGCAGTTCACGAGGGACAGGGGGGGCCGGGGAGCTGTTTTTT.

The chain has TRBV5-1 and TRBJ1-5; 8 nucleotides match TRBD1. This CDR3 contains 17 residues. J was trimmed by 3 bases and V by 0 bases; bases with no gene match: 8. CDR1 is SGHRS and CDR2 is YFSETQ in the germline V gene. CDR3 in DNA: TGCGCCAGCAGCTTGGGGCCGAGGCAGGGGGCCAATCAGCCCCAGCATTTT. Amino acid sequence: CASSLGPRQGANQPQHF.

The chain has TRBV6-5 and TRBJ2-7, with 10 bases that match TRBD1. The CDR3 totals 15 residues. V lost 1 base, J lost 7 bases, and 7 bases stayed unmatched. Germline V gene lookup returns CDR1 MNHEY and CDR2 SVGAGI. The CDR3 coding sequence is TGTGCCAGCAGTTACTTTGGGACAGGGGATTTAGAGCAGTACTTC. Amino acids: CASSYFGTGDLEQYF.

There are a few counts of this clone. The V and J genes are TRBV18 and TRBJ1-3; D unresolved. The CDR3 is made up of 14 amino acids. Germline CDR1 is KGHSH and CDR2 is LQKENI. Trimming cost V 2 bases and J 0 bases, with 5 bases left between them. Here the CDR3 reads CASSPEDSGNTIYF. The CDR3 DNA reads TGTGCCAGCTCACCAGAGGACTCTGGAAACACCATATATTTT.

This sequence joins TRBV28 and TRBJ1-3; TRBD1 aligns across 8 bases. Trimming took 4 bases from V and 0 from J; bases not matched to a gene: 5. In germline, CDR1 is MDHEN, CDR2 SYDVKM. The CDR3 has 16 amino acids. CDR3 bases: TGTGCCAGCAGTTCGACAGGGGTTTTCTCTGGAAACACCATATATTTT. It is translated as CASSSTGVFSGNTIYF.

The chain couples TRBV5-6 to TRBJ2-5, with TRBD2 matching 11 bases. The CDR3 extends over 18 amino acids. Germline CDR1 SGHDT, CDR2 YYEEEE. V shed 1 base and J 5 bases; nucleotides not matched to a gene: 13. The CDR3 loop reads CASSLRVAGGPFEETQYF. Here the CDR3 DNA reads TGTGCCAGCAGCTTGCGGGTAGCGGGAGGGCCGTTCGAGGAGACCCAGTACTTC. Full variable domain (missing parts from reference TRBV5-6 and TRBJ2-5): DAGVTQSPTHLIKTRGQQVTLRCSPKSGHDTVSWYQQALGQGPQFIFQYYEEEERQRGNFPDRFSGHQFPNYSSELNVNALLLGDSALYLCASSLRVAGGPFEETQYFGPGTRLLVL.

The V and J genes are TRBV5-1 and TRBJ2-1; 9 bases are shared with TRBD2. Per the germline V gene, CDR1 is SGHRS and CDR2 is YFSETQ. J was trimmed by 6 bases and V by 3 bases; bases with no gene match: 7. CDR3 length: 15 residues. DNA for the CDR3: TGCGCCAGCAGCTCGAAGACTAGCGGACCCAATGAGCAGTTCTTC. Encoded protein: CASSSKTSGPNEQFF.

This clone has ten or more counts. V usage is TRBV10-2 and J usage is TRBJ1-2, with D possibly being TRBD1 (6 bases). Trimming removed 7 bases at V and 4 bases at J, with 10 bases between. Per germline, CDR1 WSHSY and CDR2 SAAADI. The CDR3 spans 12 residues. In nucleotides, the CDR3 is TGCGCCAGCATGCAGGACAGCTATGGCTACACCTTC. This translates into CASMQDSYGYTF.

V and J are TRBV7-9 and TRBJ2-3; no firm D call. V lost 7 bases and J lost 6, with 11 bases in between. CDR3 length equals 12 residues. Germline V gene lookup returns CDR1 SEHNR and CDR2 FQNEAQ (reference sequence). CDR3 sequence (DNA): TGTGCCAGCACCTTCAGTCAGGATACGCAGTATTTT. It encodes CASTFSQDTQYF.

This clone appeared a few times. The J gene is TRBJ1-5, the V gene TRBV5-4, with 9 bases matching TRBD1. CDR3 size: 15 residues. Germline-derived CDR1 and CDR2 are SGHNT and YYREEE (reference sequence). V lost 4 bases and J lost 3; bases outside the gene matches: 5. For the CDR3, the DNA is TGTGCCAGCAGCAAAGGGACAGGGAACAATCAGCCCCAGCATTTT. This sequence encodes CASSKGTGNNQPQHF.

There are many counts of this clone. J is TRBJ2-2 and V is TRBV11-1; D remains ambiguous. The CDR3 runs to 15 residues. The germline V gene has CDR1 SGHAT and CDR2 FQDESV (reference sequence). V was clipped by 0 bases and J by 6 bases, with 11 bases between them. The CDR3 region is CASSLALANAGELFF. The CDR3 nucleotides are TGTGCCAGCAGCTTAGCGTTAGCTAACGCCGGGGAGCTGTTTTTT. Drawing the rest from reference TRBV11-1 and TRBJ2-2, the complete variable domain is EAEVAQSPRYKITEKSQAVAFWCDPISGHATLYWYRQILGQGPELLVQFQDESVVDDSQLPKDRFSAERLKGVDSTLKIQPAELGDSAMYLCASSLALANAGELFFGEGSRLTVL.

CDR3 in DNA: TGTGCCAGCAGCGGACAGTCCCAAGAGACCCAGTACTTC. Amino acid sequence: CASSGQSQETQYF. The V and J genes are TRBV2 and TRBJ2-5, with a possible D match to TRBD1 (6 bases). Trimming took off 6 bases at V and 1 base at J, with 9 bases between the two ends. The CDR3 loop spans 13 amino acids. Germline V gene data show CDR1 as SNHLY and CDR2 as FYNNEI.

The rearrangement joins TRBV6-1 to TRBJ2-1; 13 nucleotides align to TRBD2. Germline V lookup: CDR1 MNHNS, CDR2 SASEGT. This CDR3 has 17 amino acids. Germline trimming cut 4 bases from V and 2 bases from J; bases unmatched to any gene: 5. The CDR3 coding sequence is TGTGCCAGCAGTGCGTCGACTAGCGGGGGGACCTACAATGAGCAGTTCTTC. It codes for CASSASTSGGTYNEQFF.

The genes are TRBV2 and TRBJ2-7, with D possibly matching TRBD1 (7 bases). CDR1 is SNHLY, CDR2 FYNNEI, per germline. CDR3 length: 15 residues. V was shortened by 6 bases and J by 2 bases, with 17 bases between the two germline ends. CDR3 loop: CASRGGQRTTYEQYF. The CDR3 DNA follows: TGTGCCAGCAGAGGGGGCCAGCGGACTACCTACGAGCAGTACTTC.

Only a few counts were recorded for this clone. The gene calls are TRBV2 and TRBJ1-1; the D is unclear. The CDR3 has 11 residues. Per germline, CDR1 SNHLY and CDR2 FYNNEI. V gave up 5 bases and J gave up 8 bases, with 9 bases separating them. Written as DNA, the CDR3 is TGTGCCAGCAGTCTACAATTCGAAGCTTTCTTT. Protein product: CASSLQFEAFF.

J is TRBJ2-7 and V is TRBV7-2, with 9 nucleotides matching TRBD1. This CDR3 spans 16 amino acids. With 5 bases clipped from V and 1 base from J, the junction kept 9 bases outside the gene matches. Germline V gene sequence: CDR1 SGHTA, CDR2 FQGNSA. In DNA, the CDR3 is TGTGCCAGCAGCCCTTTTTCCGGGACAGGGTCCTACGAGCAGTACTTC. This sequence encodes CASSPFSGTGSYEQYF. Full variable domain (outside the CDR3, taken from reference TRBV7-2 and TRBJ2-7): GAGVSQSPSNKVTEKGKDVELRCDPISGHTALYWYRQSLGQGLEFLIYFQGNSAPDKSGLPSDRFSAERTGGSVSTLTIQRTQQEDSAVYLCASSPFSGTGSYEQYFGPGTRLTVT.

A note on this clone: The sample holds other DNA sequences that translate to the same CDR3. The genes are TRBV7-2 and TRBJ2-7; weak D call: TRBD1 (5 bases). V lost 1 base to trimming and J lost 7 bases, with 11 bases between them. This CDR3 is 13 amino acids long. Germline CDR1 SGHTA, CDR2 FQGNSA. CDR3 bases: TGTGCCAGCAGCTTAGGGGCAGGGCGGGAGCAGTACTTC. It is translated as CASSLGAGREQYF.

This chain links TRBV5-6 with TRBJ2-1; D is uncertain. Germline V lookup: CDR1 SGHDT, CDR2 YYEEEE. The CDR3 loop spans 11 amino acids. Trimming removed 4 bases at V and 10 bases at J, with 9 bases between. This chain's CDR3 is CASSLKGEQFF. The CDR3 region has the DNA TGTGCCAGCAGCCTTAAGGGAGAGCAGTTCTTC.

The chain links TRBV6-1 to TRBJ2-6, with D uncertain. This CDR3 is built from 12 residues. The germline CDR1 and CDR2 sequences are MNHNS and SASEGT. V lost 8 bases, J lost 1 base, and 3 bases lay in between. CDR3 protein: CASASGANVLTF. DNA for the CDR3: TGTGCCAGCGCATCTGGGGCCAACGTCCTGACTTTC.

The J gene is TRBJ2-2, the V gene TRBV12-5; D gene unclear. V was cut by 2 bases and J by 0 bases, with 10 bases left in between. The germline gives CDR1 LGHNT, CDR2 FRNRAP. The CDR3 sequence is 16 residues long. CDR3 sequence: CASGLLGPANTGELFF. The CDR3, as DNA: TGTGCTAGTGGTTTGTTAGGACCAGCGAACACCGGGGAGCTGTTTTTT.

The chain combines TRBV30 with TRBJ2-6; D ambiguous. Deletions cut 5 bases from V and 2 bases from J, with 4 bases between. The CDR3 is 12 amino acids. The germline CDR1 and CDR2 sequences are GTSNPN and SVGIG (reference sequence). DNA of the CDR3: TGTGCCTGGGAACCTGGGGCCAACGTCCTGACTTTC. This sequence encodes CAWEPGANVLTF.

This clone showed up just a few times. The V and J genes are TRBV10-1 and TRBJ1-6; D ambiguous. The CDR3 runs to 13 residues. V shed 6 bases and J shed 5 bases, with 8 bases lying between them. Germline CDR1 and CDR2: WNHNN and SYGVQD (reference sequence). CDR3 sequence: CASRATDNSPLHF. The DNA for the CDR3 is TGCGCCAGCAGGGCGACGGATAATTCACCCCTCCACTTT.